These T cell receptor beta chains were read from a single sample in a study of OX40 agonist ivuxolimab in advanced cancers. Data came from immunoSEQ multiplex PCR; TCRdb stores just in-frame clones and leaves some out. The sample carries 15,000 to 20,000 clones, approximately 85% recorded once. The input for sequencing was CD4+ or CD8+ T cells sorted from blood, taken in a trial of the OX40 agonist ivuxolimab. The receptors were gathered from an adult with an advanced solid tumor such as melanoma, head and neck, liver or kidney cancer. Both conserved end residues are part of each CDR3. A D gene is named only where the DNA matches it firmly. For some rows the clone size is stated as once, few or many, or as a class when expanded; others skip it.

d_call	clone_size	v_call	j_call	cdr3_nt	cdr3_aa
-	-	TRBV5-3	TRBJ1-5	TGTGCCAGCAGCTTGCGGGGGCGCGATCAGCCCCAGCATTTT	CASSLRGRDQPQHF
-	-	TRBV11-2	TRBJ2-7	TGTGCCAGCAGCTTAGCTTACGGAACTTTCGACGAGCAGTACTTC	CASSLAYGTFDEQYF
TRBD2	once	TRBV9	TRBJ2-7	TGTGCCAGCAGCGTAGGGCTAGCGGGGGCCTACGAGCAGTACTTC	CASSVGLAGAYEQYF
-	-	TRBV21-1	TRBJ2-5	TGTGCCACCAGGAGGGGGACAGTCTTAGAGACCCAGTACTTC	CATRRGTVLETQYF
-	-	TRBV27	TRBJ2-7	TGTGCCAGCAGTTTAGTGGCCGGGACATCCTCCTACGAGCAGTACTTC	CASSLVAGTSSYEQYF
TRBD1	-	TRBV4-2	TRBJ2-7	TGTGCCAGCAGCCACCCGGGACAGGGGCTATACGAGCAGTACTTC	CASSHPGQGLYEQYF
-	-	TRBV9	TRBJ1-1	TGTGCCAGCAGCGCACCCCTAGGGGGTGTCACTGAAGCTTTCTTT	CASSAPLGGVTEAFF
-	few	TRBV19	TRBJ1-1	TGTGCCAGTAGTAGCCAGGGTAACACTGAAGCTTTCTTT	CASSSQGNTEAFF
TRBD2	-	TRBV9	TRBJ2-3	TGTGCCAGCAGCGTATGGGCGGGAGAGACAGATACGCAGTATTTT	CASSVWAGETDTQYF
-	-	TRBV28	TRBJ2-3	TGTGCCAGCAGTCTTGAAAGGGTTAGCACAGATACGCAGTATTTT	CASSLERVSTDTQYF
-	-	TRBV6-5	TRBJ1-1	TGTGCCAGCAGTTACTACAAGGCGAACACTGAAGCTTTCTTT	CASSYYKANTEAFF
TRBD2	-	TRBV10-2	TRBJ2-7	TGCGCCAGCAGTGAGGGCGGGACTAGCGGGAACTACGAGCAGTACTTC	CASSEGGTSGNYEQYF
-	few	TRBV9	TRBJ2-2	TGTGCCAGCAGCGTGGACGTCTTCTCCCCCGGGGAGCTGTTTTTT	CASSVDVFSPGELFF
-	-	TRBV27	TRBJ1-1	TGTGCCAGTTCCGGCGGGGGTGAAGCTTTCTTT	CASSGGGEAFF
-	few	TRBV11-2	TRBJ2-1	TGTGCCAGCAGCACCGGTGGGGAGCAGTTCTTC	CASSTGGEQFF
-	-	TRBV4-1	TRBJ2-7	TGCGCCAGCAGCCAAGTGAGCGGAGCTTACGAGCAGTACTTC	CASSQVSGAYEQYF
TRBD2	-	TRBV6-5	TRBJ2-1	TGTGCCAGCAGTTTTTATCGGGAGGGCCGCAATGAGCAGTTCTTC	CASSFYREGRNEQFF
-	-	TRBV9	TRBJ2-1	TGTGCCAGCAGCGTAGGTGGGTCTAGCTCCTACAATGAGCAGTTCTTC	CASSVGGSSSYNEQFF
-	-	TRBV27	TRBJ2-1	TGTGCCAGCAGTTTATCGTTTAGGAGGGGTGCAATCTTC	CASSLSFRRGAIF
-	-	TRBV7-7	TRBJ2-7	TGTGCTAGCAGCTGGGGTCAAGAGCAGTACTTC	CASSWGQEQYF
-	-	TRBV4-1	TRBJ2-7	TGCGCCAGCAGCCCCGATATCTTGGAGCGGTCGTATCACGAGCAGTACTTC	CASSPDILERSYHEQYF
TRBD1	-	TRBV5-6	TRBJ2-3	TGTGCCAGCAGCTTGGCCGGACAGGGTTGGGATACGCAGTATTTT	CASSLAGQGWDTQYF
TRBD2	-	TRBV28	TRBJ2-7	TGTGCCAGCAGCTCCGATCCAACTAGCGGGGGTGTCTACGAGCAGTACTTC	CASSSDPTSGGVYEQYF
-	-	TRBV4-1	TRBJ2-7	TGCGCCAGCAGCCAACCATGGAACTACGAGCAGTACTTC	CASSQPWNYEQYF
TRBD2	-	TRBV10-3	TRBJ2-5	TGTGCCATCAGTGAGTCCCCCCCTAGCGGACAAGAGACCCAGTACTTC	CAISESPPSGQETQYF
-	-	TRBV7-9	TRBJ1-6	TGTGCCAGCAACCTGGGCGGCTCACCCCTCCACTTT	CASNLGGSPLHF
-	-	TRBV6-1	TRBJ1-5	TGTGCCAGCAGAGCCAGGGGTAGAGTTAATCAGCCCCAGCATTTT	CASRARGRVNQPQHF
TRBD1	-	TRBV6-5	TRBJ2-7	TGTGCCAGCAGTTACTCTCTAGACAGGGGACCTTACGAGCAGTACTTC	CASSYSLDRGPYEQYF
TRBD2	-	TRBV28	TRBJ2-1	TGTGCCAGCAGTTTAAGGGGAGGGATCAATGAGCAGTTCTTC	CASSLRGGINEQFF
TRBD1	once	TRBV7-2	TRBJ2-7	TGTGCCAGCAGCTTAGACAGCGCTCCGGGACAGGGTTGGGTATACGAGCAGTACTTC	CASSLDSAPGQGWVYEQYF
-	-	TRBV7-6	TRBJ2-1	TGTGCCAGCAGCCCGGCCTCCCTGCTCCCCTACAATGAGCAGTTCTTC	CASSPASLLPYNEQFF
TRBD2	-	TRBV7-8	TRBJ2-5	TGTGCCAGCAGCTTAAGGACTAGCGGGGCCCAAGAGACCCAGTACTTC	CASSLRTSGAQETQYF
TRBD1	-	TRBV7-9	TRBJ2-7	TGTGCCAGCAGCTTGACCCCGGGACAGGGCTCCTACGAGCAGTACTTC	CASSLTPGQGSYEQYF
-	once	TRBV7-8	TRBJ1-1	TGTGCCAGCAGCTCCCCCGGTTTTCCGAACACTGAAGCTTTCTTT	CASSSPGFPNTEAFF
TRBD2	-	TRBV11-2	TRBJ2-7	TGTGCCAGCAGCTATGTCGGGAGGGGATTCCCCTACGAGCAGTACTTC	CASSYVGRGFPYEQYF
-	-	TRBV4-1	TRBJ1-4	TGCGCCACCAGGGACCTATCCCTTGGAAAACTGTTTTTT	CATRDLSLGKLFF
TRBD2	-	TRBV9	TRBJ2-3	TGTGCCAGCAGCGAAGCGGGAGGGGGAGGAGATACGCAGTATTTT	CASSEAGGGGDTQYF
TRBD2	-	TRBV4-3	TRBJ2-1	TGCGCCAGCAGCCCTAGCGGGAGAGTCTACAATGAGCAGTTCTTC	CASSPSGRVYNEQFF
-	-	TRBV18	TRBJ2-7	TGTGCCAGCTCACCAGTCCCCGGGATAGACGAGCAGTACTTC	CASSPVPGIDEQYF
-	once	TRBV28	TRBJ1-5	TGTGCCAGCAGTCTCCAAGTCAACAATCAGCCCCAGCATTTT	CASSLQVNNQPQHF
TRBD2	-	TRBV11-3	TRBJ2-1	TGTGCCAGCAGCCATCCGTTAGCGGGAGGGCCCAATGAGCAGTTCTTC	CASSHPLAGGPNEQFF
-	-	TRBV7-9	TRBJ2-1	TGTGCCAGCAGCTTAGGGAATGAGCAGTTCTTC	CASSLGNEQFF
-	-	TRBV4-3	TRBJ1-1	TGCGCCAGCAGCCAAGCTAGCAACTGGGGACGGGGAGACACTGAAGCTTTCTTT	CASSQASNWGRGDTEAFF
TRBD2	-	TRBV4-1	TRBJ2-7	TGCGCCAGCAGCCAAGTAGCGGGTTCCTACGAGCAGTACTTC	CASSQVAGSYEQYF
TRBD2	-	TRBV9	TRBJ2-1	TGTGCCAGCAGCCCTCGGACTAGCGGGTTGAACAATGAGCAGTTCTTC	CASSPRTSGLNNEQFF
TRBD2	few	TRBV11-3	TRBJ2-2	TGTGCCAGCAGCTTATCGGGTAGCGGGGCCGGGGAGCTGTTTTTT	CASSLSGSGAGELFF
-	once	TRBV19	TRBJ2-2	TGTGGATGCGAGGGACTCACCGGGGAGCTGTTTTTT	CGCEGLTGELFF
TRBD2	-	TRBV11-3	TRBJ2-3	TGTGCCAGCAGGTACCTAGCGGGAGGTGCAGATACGCAGTATTTT	CASRYLAGGADTQYF
TRBD2	-	TRBV9	TRBJ2-5	TGTGCCAGCAGCGTAAGCGGGATGGTAGAGACCCAGTACTTC	CASSVSGMVETQYF
-	-	TRBV25-1	TRBJ1-2	TGTGCCAGCAGTGGGGGACGACTCCACACCTTC	CASSGGRLHTF
TRBD1	-	TRBV27	TRBJ2-4	TGTGCCAGCGGCACTGCACAGGGGGCAGTCAAAAACATTCAGTACTTC	CASGTAQGAVKNIQYF
-	-	TRBV7-3	TRBJ2-3	TGTGCCAGCAGCTTAAGGTCTAGCGAGGAGGCAGATACGCAGTATTTT	CASSLRSSEEADTQYF
-	-	TRBV28	TRBJ2-7	TGTGCCAGCAGTTTAGCGGGGTCCGCCTACGAGCAGTACTTC	CASSLAGSAYEQYF
TRBD2	-	TRBV19	TRBJ2-1	TGTGCCACTTCCTGGAGCGGGGGCTCCTACAATGAGCAGTTCTTC	CATSWSGGSYNEQFF